One sample yielded the 32 T cell receptor beta chains listed below, sequenced in a study of T-cell memory formation after mild COVID-19. TCRdb redid the calling of the 5' RACE reads with MiXCR, one entry per CDR3 protein. The sample consists of about 39,000 distinct CDR3 sequences, 6.1% of them appearing once. Material for sequencing was PBMCs or a T cell subset sorted from them (not recorded which). Source of these receptors: an adult who had mild COVID-19 (a few samples of this study predate the infection). Cell type and time point are not known.

This clonotype was seen only a few times. The CDR3 here is CASSPSMEETQYF. The CDR3 region has the DNA TGTGCCAGCTCACCATCGATGGAAGAGACCCAGTACTTC. The chain joins TRBV18 to TRBJ2-5; D ambiguous. The CDR3 length is 13 residues. CDR1 and CDR2 from the germline V gene are KGHSH and LQKENI. V was cut by 2 bases and J by 3 bases, with 7 bases left in between.

This clonotype was observed at least ten times. The CDR3, as DNA: TGCGCCAGCAGCTTAGAGGTGGCCTACGAGCAGTACTTC. Translation: CASSLEVAYEQYF. The chain couples TRBV5-1 to TRBJ2-7; D not resolved. Germline-derived CDR1 and CDR2 are SGHRS and YFSETQ. The V and J ends lost 2 bases and 2 bases respectively, with 8 bases between them. The CDR3 runs 13 residues. The whole variable domain, remainder taken from reference TRBV5-1 and TRBJ2-7, is KAGVTQTPRYLIKTRGQQVTLSCSPISGHRSVSWYQQTPGQGLQFLFEYFSETQRNKGNFPGRFSGRQFSNSRSEMNVSTLELGDSALYLCASSLEVAYEQYFGPGTRLTVT.

This clonotype showed up many times. This chain uses TRBV7-6 with TRBJ2-5, with unresolved D. Trimming pared 5 bases from V and 12 bases from J, leaving 22 bases between. The CDR3 is made up of 14 amino acids. Germline V lookup: CDR1 SGHVS, CDR2 FNYEAQ. The chain's CDR3 is CASSVGVLSNFEYF. CDR3 nucleotide sequence: TGTGCCAGCAGCGTCGGTGTCTTAAGTAATTTCGAGTACTTC.

Turning to this clonotype: A much more abundant neighbour one base away suggests this may be a read error. V is TRBV7-2 and J is TRBJ1-3, with D unclear. V was trimmed by 2 bases and J by 6 bases, leaving 5 bases between them. The CDR3 spans 12 residues. CDR1 and CDR2 (germline): SGHTA, FQGNSA. CDR3 DNA sequence: TGTGCCAGCAGCTTACCGCCAAACACCATATATTTT. Translated: CASSLPPNTIYF.

This rearrangement joins TRBV3-1 to TRBJ2-1; either TRBD1 or TRBD2 may supply D (5 bases each). Trimming took 7 bases from V and 15 from J, leaving 19 bases between them. The germline CDR1 and CDR2 sequences are LGHDT and YNNKEL (reference sequence). The CDR3 extends over 12 amino acids. The CDR3 nucleotides read TGTGCCAGCACCCAGAGCGTGGGGGAAGCGTTCTTC. Translating it yields CASTQSVGEAFF.

This clonotype was observed a few times. The chain has TRBV29-1 and TRBJ2-2; 9 bases line up with TRBD1. Germline values: CDR1 SQVTM, CDR2 ANQGSEA. Germline trimming cut 5 bases from V and 6 bases from J; bases unmatched to any gene: 7. The CDR3 consists of 14 residues. In DNA form, the CDR3 reads TGCAGCGTTAAGGGACAGGGAGTTTCCGGGGAGCTGTTTTTT. Translated: CSVKGQGVSGELFF.

There are many counts of this clonotype. This chain links TRBV4-2 with TRBJ2-7; the D is unclear. The V gene's germline CDR1 is LGHNA and CDR2 YNFKEQ. CDR3 length equals 13 residues. V lost 0 bases and J 5 bases, leaving 8 bases between the germline ends. The CDR3 loop reads CASSQDLWDEQYF. The CDR3 coding sequence is TGTGCCAGCAGCCAAGATCTTTGGGACGAGCAGTACTTC.

This clonotype came up many times. The rearrangement uses TRBV14 and TRBJ2-1; D uncertain. The V end was cut by 4 bases, the J end by 4 bases, with 8 bases between. Germline V gene data show CDR1 as SGHDN and CDR2 as FVKESK. This CDR3 spans 13 amino acids. The CDR3 sequence: CASSRRLYNEQFF. The CDR3, as DNA: TGTGCCAGCAGCCGCCGCTTATACAATGAGCAGTTCTTC.

This clonotype appeared a few times. The J gene is TRBJ2-7, the V gene TRBV7-8; a possible D gene is TRBD1 (7 bases). Trimming stripped 5 bases from V and 3 bases from J, with 20 bases between. This CDR3 spans 16 amino acids. CDR1 and CDR2 from the germline V gene are SGHVS and FQNEAQ. This chain's CDR3 is CASSRSTGTAGYEQYF. In DNA form, the CDR3 reads TGTGCCAGCAGCCGCTCGACCGGGACAGCGGGCTACGAGCAGTACTTC. Full variable domain (missing parts from reference TRBV7-8 and TRBJ2-7): GAGVSQSPRYKVAKRGQDVALRCDPISGHVSLFWYQQALGQGPEFLTYFQNEAQLDKSGLPSDRFFAERPEGSVSTLKIQRTQQEDSAVYLCASSRSTGTAGYEQYFGPGTRLTVT.

In its sample, this clonotype was seen a few times. The CDR3 DNA sequence: TGCAGCGTTCGGGGGGTCACTGAAGCTTTCTTT. It codes for CSVRGVTEAFF. This chain uses TRBV29-1 with TRBJ1-1; possible D gene TRBD1, 5 bases. The V and J ends lost 5 bases and 4 bases respectively, with 8 bases between them. Germline V gene sequence: CDR1 SQVTM, CDR2 ANQGSEA. CDR3 length: 11 amino acids.

This clonotype is medium-sized within its sample. V and J are TRBV7-6 and TRBJ2-1; D gene ambiguous. This CDR3 region has 12 residues. From germline, CDR1 is SGHVS and CDR2 FNYEAQ. Trimming shortened V by 2 bases and J by 5 bases, and 4 bases separated the two germline ends. The CDR3 nucleotides are TGTGCCAGCAGCTTAACCGACAATGAGCAGTTCTTC. It codes for CASSLTDNEQFF. Filled out from reference TRBV7-6 and TRBJ2-1, the complete variable domain reads GAGVSQSPRYKVTKRGQDVALRCDPISGHVSLYWYRQALGQGPEFLTYFNYEAQQDKSGLPNDRFSAERPEGSISTLTIQRTEQRDSAMYRCASSLTDNEQFFGPGTRLTVL.

This clonotype has only a few counts. The rearrangement joins TRBV5-4 to TRBJ1-1, with D maybe TRBD1 (6 bases). CDR3 length equals 14 residues. From germline, CDR1 is SGHNT and CDR2 YYREEE (reference sequence). Trimming removed 4 bases from V and 2 bases from J, with 12 bases in between. CDR3 coding DNA: TGTGCCAGCAGCGCCGCAGGGGCAAACACTGAAGCTTTCTTT. Its protein is CASSAAGANTEAFF.

This clonotype was seen repeatedly, ten times or more. The CDR3 DNA reads TGTGCCAGTGGGGCCGGTGGCGCAGATACGCAGTATTTT. Amino acid sequence: CASGAGGADTQYF. The V call is TRBV11-2, the J call TRBJ2-3; TRBD1 is a possible D gene (5 bases). With 9 bases removed from V and 4 bases from J, the gap between germline ends came to 14 bases. The CDR3 runs 13 residues. Germline V gene data show CDR1 as SGHAT and CDR2 as FQNNGV.

The rearrangement links TRBV15 to TRBJ2-3, with 12 bases aligning to TRBD2. The ends lost 2 bases at V and 0 bases at J; junction bases unmatched: 9. CDR1 is LNHNV and CDR2 is YYDKDF in the germline V gene (reference sequence). CDR3 length equals 19 residues. The CDR3 loop reads CATSRKRRTSGVSTDTQYF. The CDR3 DNA is TGTGCCACCAGCAGAAAACGGAGGACTAGCGGGGTTAGCACAGATACGCAGTATTTT.

This clonotype was seen more than once but under ten times. The genes are TRBV20-1 and TRBJ1-1; D unresolved. Trimming removed 0 bases at V and 0 bases at J, with 17 bases between. Germline V lookup: CDR1 DFQATT, CDR2 SNEGSKA (reference sequence). This CDR3 region has 17 residues. The CDR3 DNA is TGCAGTGCTAGAGATGCAGCTAAGGGATCCATGAACACTGAAGCTTTCTTT. Its translation is CSARDAAKGSMNTEAFF.

In this sample, this clonotype turned up a few times. This rearrangement joins TRBV30 to TRBJ1-1, with 7 bases aligning to TRBD1. The junction had 4 bases not matched to a gene; V was cut back by 4 bases and J by 5 bases. CDR3 size: 12 residues. Per the germline V gene, CDR1 is GTSNPN and CDR2 is SVGIG (reference sequence). The chain's CDR3 is CAWNRGGTEAFF. The DNA of the CDR3 is TGTGCCTGGAACAGGGGAGGTACTGAAGCTTTCTTT.

The table lists this clonotype with a few counts. CDR3 nucleotides: TGTGCCAGCAGTGAGGGACTAGCGACCTACGAGCAGTACTTC. This sequence encodes CASSEGLATYEQYF. The chain couples TRBV25-1 to TRBJ2-7; 10 nucleotides agree with TRBD2. Germline V gene data show CDR1 as MGHDK and CDR2 as SYGVNS. This CDR3 has 14 amino acids. With V trimmed by 3 bases and J by 2 bases, 1 base remained unmatched.

CDR3 in DNA: TGTGCCATTCAGGACAGGATCAATCAGCCCCAGCATTTT. This encodes CAIQDRINQPQHF. V usage is TRBV10-3 and J usage is TRBJ1-5, with 7 bases that match TRBD1. Germline CDR1 and CDR2: ENHRY and SYGVKD. V lost 9 bases to trimming and J lost 3 bases; unmatched junction nucleotides: 5. This CDR3 has 13 amino acids.

This clonotype was seen more than once but under ten times. This rearrangement joins TRBV7-2 to TRBJ1-2, with 8 bases matching TRBD1. This CDR3 has 15 amino acids. Germline V CDR1 and CDR2: SGHTA, FQGNSA. The J segment lost 5 bases and the V segment lost 0 bases, leaving 5 bases of the junction unmatched. The CDR3 DNA is TGTGCCAGCAGCTTAGCCGGACAGGGAGGGTATGGCTACACCTTC. The encoded protein is CASSLAGQGGYGYTF.

Many counts were recorded for this clonotype. This chain joins TRBV20-1 and TRBJ1-4; D is undetermined. Trimming shortened V by 3 bases and J by 4 bases, and 12 bases separated the two germline ends. CDR1 and CDR2 from the germline V gene are DFQATT and SNEGSKA (reference sequence). The CDR3 totals 14 residues. CDR3 DNA: TGCAGTGCTAGGGTGGTAGGGATTAATGAAAAACTGTTTTTT. Protein product: CSARVVGINEKLFF.

This clonotype was recorded many times. The chain has TRBV6-5 and TRBJ2-2; possibly TRBD2 for D (5 bases). The V gene lost 7 bases and the J gene lost 3 bases, with 12 bases spanning the gap. The CDR3 loop spans 14 amino acids. Germline CDR1 MNHEY, CDR2 SVGAGI. CDR3 protein: CASKGTEDTGELFF. The CDR3 bases are TGTGCCAGCAAAGGCACGGAGGACACCGGGGAGCTGTTTTTT.

The rearrangement links TRBV4-1 to TRBJ2-5; possible D gene TRBD2, 6 bases. From germline, CDR1 is MGHRA and CDR2 YSYEKL. The CDR3 is 16 residues long. V was clipped by 1 base and J by 0 bases, with 12 bases between them. CDR3 loop: CASSQGSRGYQETQYF. CDR3 bases: TGCGCCAGCAGCCAAGGTTCGCGGGGCTACCAAGAGACCCAGTACTTC.

The table lists this clonotype with many counts. V gene TRBV7-6 combines with J gene TRBJ2-2; TRBD2 matches 7 bases. The CDR3 spans 16 residues. Germline CDR1 SGHVS, CDR2 FNYEAQ. The V gene end was trimmed by 5 bases and the J gene end by 6 bases; junction bases not matched to a gene: 12. The CDR3 protein is CASSPRGGIMAGELFF. The DNA for the CDR3 is TGTGCCAGCAGCCCCCGGGGAGGGATAATGGCCGGGGAGCTGTTTTTT.

This chain uses TRBV12-3 or TRBV12-4 with TRBJ2-1, with 9 bases fitting TRBD2. Trimming cost V 6 bases and J 5 bases; bases outside gene matches: 14. This CDR3 spans 17 amino acids. Here the CDR3 DNA reads TGTGCCAGCAGGCCAGGTAGTAGCGGGAGAGGTAACAATGAGCAGTTCTTC. It specifies CASRPGSSGRGNNEQFF.

The CDR3 region has the DNA TGTGCCAGCAGTTCCCTCCCATGGGGGAAAGATACGCAGTATTTT. It codes for CASSSLPWGKDTQYF. The chain has TRBV6-2 or TRBV6-3 and TRBJ2-3, with D possibly being TRBD1 or TRBD2 (5 bases each). The length of the CDR3 is 15 residues. Germline-derived CDR1 and CDR2 are MNHEY and SVGEGT. Deletions cut 4 bases from V and 5 bases from J, with 16 bases between.

The chain is built from TRBV9 and TRBJ2-7, with D unresolved. Deletions cut 0 bases from V and 3 bases from J, with 16 bases between. This CDR3 region has 16 residues. In germline, CDR1 is SGDLS, CDR2 YYNGEE. This chain's CDR3 is CASSVAPVSGRYEQYF. The CDR3 coding sequence is TGTGCCAGCAGCGTAGCTCCAGTCTCTGGACGCTACGAGCAGTACTTC.

This clonotype was observed many times. J is TRBJ2-2 and V is TRBV12-3 or TRBV12-4, with D perhaps assigned TRBD1 or TRBD2 (6 bases each). The CDR3 has 15 residues. The V gene lost 8 bases and the J gene lost 3 bases, with 16 bases spanning the gap. CDR3 nucleotide sequence: TGTGCCAGCCGCATGAGGGGGGCGCACACCGGGGAGCTGTTTTTT. Protein product: CASRMRGAHTGELFF.

This clonotype has just a few counts. The CDR3 here is CASSRTDAGANVLTF. CDR3 bases: TGTGCCAGCAGTCGGACAGATGCGGGGGCCAACGTCCTGACTTTC. This chain joins TRBV6-5 and TRBJ2-6, with D possibly matching TRBD1 (6 bases). Germline V gene lookup returns CDR1 MNHEY and CDR2 SVGAGI. CDR3 length equals 15 residues. Trimming shortened V by 5 bases and J by 4 bases, and 12 bases separated the two germline ends.

This clonotype came up many times. The chain couples TRBV7-2 to TRBJ1-1; D might be TRBD1 (6 bases). Trimming pared 4 bases from V and 0 bases from J, leaving 15 bases between. This CDR3 is 16 amino acids long. CDR1 and CDR2 from the germline V gene are SGHTA and FQGNSA. This CDR3 reads CASSSTGFLVNTEAFF. DNA of the CDR3: TGTGCCAGCAGCTCAACAGGGTTCCTTGTGAACACTGAAGCTTTCTTT.

Only a few counts were recorded for this clonotype. The chain links TRBV20-1 to TRBJ1-1; 8 bases are a match to TRBD1. CDR1 DFQATT and CDR2 SNEGSKA come from the germline V gene (reference sequence). The CDR3 covers 14 residues. Trimming cost V 1 base and J 1 base; bases outside gene matches: 2. The CDR3: CSARAGGGNTEAFF. CDR3 nucleotides: TGCAGTGCTAGAGCAGGGGGCGGGAACACTGAAGCTTTCTTT.

The chain couples TRBV7-2 to TRBJ1-2; D perhaps matches TRBD1 (6 bases). This CDR3 is built from 17 residues. The germline V gene has CDR1 SGHTA and CDR2 FQGNSA. V was cut by 5 bases and J by 5 bases, with 24 bases left in between. This CDR3 reads CASSPMGGLGGAYGYTF. The CDR3 region has the DNA TGTGCCAGCAGCCCCATGGGGGGTCTGGGGGGGGCGTATGGCTACACCTTC.

In this sample, this clonotype turned up a few times. This chain uses TRBV25-1 with TRBJ1-6; tentatively, D is TRBD1 (5 bases). The CDR3 extends over 22 amino acids. Between the trimmed V and J ends, which lost 2 bases and 0 bases, there was a span of 26 bases. CDR1 and CDR2 (germline): MGHDK, SYGVNS. The CDR3 DNA reads as TGTGCCAGCAGTGAAGCGGGGGAAGTACAGGCCATACGAGGCTCCTATAATTCACCCCTCCACTTT. This translates into CASSEAGEVQAIRGSYNSPLHF.